This T cell receptor beta chain is drawn from a study of blood T cell repertoires in COVID-19. Study background: Samples representing acute and convalescent COVID-19 were sourced from the United States, Italy and Spain.

Seattle's enrolled individuals joined amid active infection and were then monitored longitudinally. Original analysis: Estimates of nucleated cell counts were drawn from the amplification of reference gene primers. Sequencing used immunoSEQ multiplex PCR; TCRdb keeps in-frame clones, though not all of them. The V and J calls and clone size are taken from that table; D and trimming were inferred from the DNA. Of over 150,000 clones in the sample, 70% to 90% are singletons; the top ten hold roughly 2.5%. Germline lookup yields CDR1 SGDLS and CDR2 YYNGEE. V shed 4 bases, J shed 8 bases, and the junction held 10 bases outside the gene matches. This CDR3 is 14 amino acids long.

The TCR comes from a woman of 80 years or more with COVID-19, enrolled during active disease. The sequenced sample consisted of peripheral blood. The chain has TRBV9 and TRBJ2-3; 7 nucleotides match TRBD2. The CDR3 sequence is CASSSGASAGTQYF. In nucleotides, the CDR3 is TGTGCCAGCAGCAGCGGGGCCTCTGCGGGTACGCAGTATTTT. Filled out from reference TRBV9 and TRBJ2-3, the complete variable domain reads DSGVTQTPKHLITATGQRVTLRCSPRSGDLSVYWYQQSLDQGLQFLIQYYNGEERAKGNILERFSAQQFPDLHSELNLSSLELGDSALYFCASSSGASAGTQYFGPGTRLTVL.